A selection of T cell receptor beta chains follows, all from one sample in a study of T cell responses to AZD1222 COVID-19 vaccine. Method: immunoSEQ multiplex PCR; TCRdb's copy keeps in-frame clones and lacks some. The sample carries approximately 70,000 clones, roughly 82% recorded once. Here the sequenced sample was peripheral blood, taken on day 0 of AZD1222 vaccination. These receptors were collected from an adult in good health. Both conserved end residues are part of each CDR3. D genes are given only for firm matches. Expanded clones are given a class, and other clones once, few, many or no size at all.

>TRBV7-2|.|TRBJ1-3|.
CASSLGLSGNTIYF
TGTGCCAGCAGCTTGGGTCTCTCTGGAAACACCATATATTTT
>TRBV7-9|few|TRBJ2-2|.
CASSFRTANTGELFF
TGTGCCAGCAGCTTCAGGACCGCGAACACCGGGGAGCTGTTTTTT
>TRBV7-2|few|TRBJ1-2|TRBD1
CASSLRAGGTDGYTF
TGTGCCAGCAGCTTACGGGCAGGGGGCACCGATGGCTACACCTTC
>TRBV6-5|.|TRBJ1-5|.
CASTPGSQPQHF
TGTGCCAGCACCCCAGGCTCTCAGCCCCAGCATTTT
>TRBV2|.|TRBJ2-7|.
CASISGPPYEQYF
TGTGCCAGCATCTCAGGGCCCCCCTACGAGCAGTACTTC
>TRBV7-9|.|TRBJ1-2|.
CASSLEEGDYGYTF
TGTGCCAGCAGCTTAGAAGAAGGTGACTATGGCTACACCTTC
>TRBV19|.|TRBJ2-7|.
CASSIGADTYEQYF
TGTGCCAGTAGTATAGGGGCCGATACCTACGAGCAGTACTTC
>TRBV19|.|TRBJ1-2|.
CASSIGFRGRSGGYTF
TGTGCCAGTAGTATCGGCTTCAGGGGTCGGAGTGGGGGCTACACCTTC
>TRBV4-2|.|TRBJ2-5|TRBD2
CASSPGAGERQETQYF
TGTGCCAGCAGCCCCGGGGCGGGGGAAAGACAAGAGACCCAGTACTTC
>TRBV27|.|TRBJ2-7|TRBD1
CASSQGQAIPYEQYF
TGTGCCAGCTCCCAGGGACAGGCGATACCCTACGAGCAGTACTTC
>TRBV15|.|TRBJ1-2|TRBD1
CATSRAGGSGGNYGYTF
TGTGCCACCAGCAGAGCTGGAGGGTCAGGGGGCAACTATGGCTACACCTTC
>TRBV11-3|.|TRBJ2-1|TRBD2
CASSSLAGGYNEQFF
TGTGCCAGCAGCTCGCTAGCGGGGGGCTACAATGAGCAGTTCTTC
>TRBV18|once|TRBJ2-1|TRBD1
CASSPRVDRDNEQFF
TGTGCCAGCTCACCAAGGGTAGACAGGGACAATGAGCAGTTCTTC
>TRBV19|.|TRBJ2-2|.
CASKVRGGPPDTGELFF
TGTGCCAGTAAGGTCAGGGGAGGGCCCCCAGACACCGGGGAGCTGTTTTTT
>TRBV18|.|TRBJ2-1|TRBD2
CASSPQRGGRNEQFF
TGTGCCAGCTCACCCCAGCGGGGCGGTAGGAATGAGCAGTTCTTC
>TRBV29-1|.|TRBJ1-1|.
CSVVALGGTEAFF
TGCAGCGTTGTGGCTCTAGGAGGCACTGAAGCTTTCTTT
>TRBV6-5|.|TRBJ1-6|.
CATRSRQDNSPLHF
TGTGCCACCCGATCCCGGCAGGACAATTCACCCCTCCACTTT
>TRBV5-5|.|TRBJ1-2|TRBD1
CASSLLGGNYGYTF
TGTGCCAGCAGCTTGTTAGGGGGCAACTATGGCTACACCTTC
>TRBV3-1/TRBV3-2|.|TRBJ1-1|.
CASSQATVYTEAFF
TGTGCCAGCAGCCAAGCGACCGTATACACTGAAGCTTTCTTT
>TRBV12-3/TRBV12-4|.|TRBJ1-4|.
CASRWGADEKLFF
TGTGCCAGCAGATGGGGGGCAGATGAAAAACTGTTTTTT
>TRBV19|.|TRBJ2-7|TRBD1
CASSFRDRGYEQYF
TGTGCCAGTAGTTTCCGGGACAGGGGCTACGAGCAGTACTTC
>TRBV6-2/TRBV6-3|.|TRBJ2-7|TRBD1
CASSLGQGREQYF
TGTGCCAGCAGCTTGGGACAGGGTCGTGAGCAGTACTTC
>TRBV9|once|TRBJ2-3|TRBD2
CASSEGLYGTDTQYF
TGTGCCAGCAGCGAGGGACTATACGGCACAGATACGCAGTATTTT
>TRBV5-5|.|TRBJ2-7|.
CASSLGSLFTYEQYF
TGTGCCAGCAGCTTGGGTTCCTTGTTTACCTACGAGCAGTACTTC
>TRBV14|once|TRBJ1-1|TRBD1
CASGGTANTEAFF
TGTGCCAGCGGGGGGACAGCGAACACTGAAGCTTTCTTT
>TRBV11-3|.|TRBJ2-7|.
CASNHGGASYEQYF
TGTGCCAGCAACCACGGAGGGGCGTCCTACGAGCAGTACTTC
>TRBV6-5|.|TRBJ2-5|TRBD2
CASSYVVAGLETQYF
TGTGCCAGCAGTTACGTGGTAGCGGGGTTAGAGACCCAGTACTTC
>TRBV3-1/TRBV3-2|.|TRBJ1-2|TRBD1
CASSPYPPGQGLYYGYTF
TGTGCCAGCAGCCCCTACCCCCCAGGACAGGGGTTATACTATGGCTACACCTTC
>TRBV10-3|.|TRBJ2-5|TRBD2
CAISEIAGGQETQYF
TGTGCCATCAGTGAAATAGCGGGGGGGCAAGAGACCCAGTACTTC
>TRBV9|.|TRBJ2-7|.
CASSVGGFSYEQYF
TGTGCCAGCAGCGTGGGGGGTTTTTCCTACGAGCAGTACTTC
>TRBV13|.|TRBJ1-2|TRBD1
CASSSRGDGYTF
TGTGCCAGCAGCAGCAGGGGGGATGGCTACACCTTC
>TRBV4-2|.|TRBJ2-7|.
CASSQLAEPFYEQYF
TGTGCCAGCAGCCAATTAGCAGAACCATTTTACGAGCAGTACTTC
>TRBV18|.|TRBJ1-1|.
CASSPMVPRLGPNTEAFF
TGTGCCAGCTCACCAATGGTTCCGCGGTTGGGGCCGAACACTGAAGCTTTCTTT
>TRBV7-2|.|TRBJ2-2|TRBD2
CASSPTSGGGGELFF
TGTGCCAGCAGCCCCACTAGCGGGGGTGGTGGGGAGCTGTTTTTT
>TRBV4-3|few|TRBJ1-3|.
CASSQDRWSGNTIYF
TGCGCCAGCAGCCAAGATCGGTGGTCTGGAAACACCATATATTTT
>TRBV29-1|medium-sized|TRBJ2-7|TRBD1
CSGWTGGVQYF
TGCAGCGGGTGGACAGGGGGAGTGCAGTACTTC